This T cell receptor beta chain stems from a study of cytomegalovirus exposure and HLA in healthy donors. About this clone itself: Antigen unknown.

The PCR made use of 60 Vbeta and 13 Jbeta primers. Assay used: immunoSEQ multiplex PCR; TCRdb lists only in-frame clones, some missing. The table lists some 150,000 clones, roughly 83% of them singletons. Points from the study as a whole: According to the study, around 160 TCR beta chains were cytomegalovirus-associated. The sole available immune exposure information was CMV serostatus. In a later analysis, at a false discovery rate of 0.05, about 17,000 TCR beta sequences matched HLA alleles.

The CDR3 has 17 amino acids. CDR1 and CDR2 from the germline V gene are WSHSY and SAAADI. After removal of 3 bases from V and 1 base from J, the junction contained 10 bases not matched to a gene. The receptor was derived from a human donor in good health. Sample: PBMCs. The V gene is TRBV10-2, the J gene TRBJ1-1, with TRBD1 matching over 8 bases. Here the CDR3 DNA reads TGCGCCAGCAGTGAACACTTATTCCAGGGGGCGAACACTGAAGCTTTCTTT. The encoded protein is CASSEHLFQGANTEAFF.